The present TCR beta chain was sequenced within a study of cytomegalovirus exposure and HLA in healthy donors. The PCR made use of 60 Vbeta and 13 Jbeta primers. Generated by immunoSEQ multiplex PCR, the TCRdb table keeps only in-frame clones and is missing some. The sample records tens of thousands of clones, more than 70% being singletons. It was healthy bone marrow donors who served as donors. This CDR3 region has 16 residues. CDR1 SGHTA and CDR2 FQGNSA come from the germline V gene. With 1 base clipped from V and 1 base from J, the junction kept 7 bases outside the gene matches. With regard to this clone: As yet, its antigen is unknown.

Broader study findings: For TCR beta chains, V- and J-gene trimming was later linked to a missense DCLRE1C variant. The majority of CMV-associated TCR beta chains were reported as apparently HLA-restricted in a later analysis. A further, later analysis showed that HLA-associated TCR beta chains (compared with equally common others) were more clonally expanded.

The chain carries TRBV7-2 and TRBJ2-7; 7 positions match TRBD2. Sequenced sample: PBMCs. This receptor was taken from a man aged 30 to 39 in good health and CMV-seronegative. The CDR3 DNA reads TGTGCCAGCAGCTTAGAGCCAGCGGGGCTTTCCTACGAGCAGTACTTC. It translates to CASSLEPAGLSYEQYF.